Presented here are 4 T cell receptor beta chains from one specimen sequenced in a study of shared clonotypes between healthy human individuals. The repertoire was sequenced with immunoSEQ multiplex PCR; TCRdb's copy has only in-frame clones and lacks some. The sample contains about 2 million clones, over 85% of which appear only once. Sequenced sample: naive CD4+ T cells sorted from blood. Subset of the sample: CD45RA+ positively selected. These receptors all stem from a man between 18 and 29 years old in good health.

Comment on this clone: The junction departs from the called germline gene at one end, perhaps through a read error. The CDR3 reads CAGSLSDRGETEAFF. The CDR3 nucleotides read TGTGCCGGCAGTTTATCGGACAGGGGAGAAACTGAAGCTTTCTTT. The J gene is TRBJ1-1, the V gene TRBV27; 9 nucleotides match TRBD1. The length of the CDR3 is 15 residues. Germline assignment: CDR1 MNHEY and CDR2 SMNVEV (reference sequence).

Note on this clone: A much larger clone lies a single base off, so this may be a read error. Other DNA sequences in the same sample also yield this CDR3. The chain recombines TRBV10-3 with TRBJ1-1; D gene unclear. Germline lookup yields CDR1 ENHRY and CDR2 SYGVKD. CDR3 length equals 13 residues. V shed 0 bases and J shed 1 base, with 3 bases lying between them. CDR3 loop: CAISESGNTEAFF. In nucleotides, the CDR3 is TGTGCCATCAGTGAGTCAGGGAACACTGAAGCTTTCTTT.

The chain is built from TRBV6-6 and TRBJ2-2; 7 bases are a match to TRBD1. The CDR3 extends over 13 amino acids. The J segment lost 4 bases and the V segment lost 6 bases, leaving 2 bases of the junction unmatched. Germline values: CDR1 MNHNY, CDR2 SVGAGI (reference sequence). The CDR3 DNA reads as TGTGCCAGCAGCGCAGGGGGCACCGGGGAGCTGTTTTTT. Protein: CASSAGGTGELFF.

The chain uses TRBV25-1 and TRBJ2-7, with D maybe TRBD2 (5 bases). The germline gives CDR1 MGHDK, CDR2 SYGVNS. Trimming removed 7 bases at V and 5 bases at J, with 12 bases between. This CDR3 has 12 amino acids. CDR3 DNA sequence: TGTGCCAGCAAGAGGGCTGGAAACGAGCAGTACTTC. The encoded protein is CASKRAGNEQYF.